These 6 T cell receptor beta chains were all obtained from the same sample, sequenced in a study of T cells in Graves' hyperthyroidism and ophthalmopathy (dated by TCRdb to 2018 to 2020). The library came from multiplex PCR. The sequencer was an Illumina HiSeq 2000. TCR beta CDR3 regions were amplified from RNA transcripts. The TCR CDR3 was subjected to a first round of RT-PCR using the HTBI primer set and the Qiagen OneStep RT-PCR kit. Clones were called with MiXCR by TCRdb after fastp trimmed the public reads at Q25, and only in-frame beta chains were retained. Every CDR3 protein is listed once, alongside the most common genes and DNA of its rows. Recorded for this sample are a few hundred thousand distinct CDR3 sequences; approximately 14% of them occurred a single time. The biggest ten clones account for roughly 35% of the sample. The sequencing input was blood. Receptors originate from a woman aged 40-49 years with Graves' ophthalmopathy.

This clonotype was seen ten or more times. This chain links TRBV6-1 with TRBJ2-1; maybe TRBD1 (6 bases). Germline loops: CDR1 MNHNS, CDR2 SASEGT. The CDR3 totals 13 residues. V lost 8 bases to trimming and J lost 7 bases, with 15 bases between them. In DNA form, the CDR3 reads TGTGCCAGCTCCACAGGGACGTGGAATGAGCAGTTCTTC. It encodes CASSTGTWNEQFF.

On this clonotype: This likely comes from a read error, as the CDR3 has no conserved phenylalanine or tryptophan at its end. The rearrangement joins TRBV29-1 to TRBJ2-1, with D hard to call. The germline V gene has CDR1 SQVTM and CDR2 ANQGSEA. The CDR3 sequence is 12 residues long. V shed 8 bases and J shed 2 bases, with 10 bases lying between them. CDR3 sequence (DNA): TGCAGCTTCCTTCGGACCTACAATGAGCAGTTCCTC. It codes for CSFLRTYNEQFL.

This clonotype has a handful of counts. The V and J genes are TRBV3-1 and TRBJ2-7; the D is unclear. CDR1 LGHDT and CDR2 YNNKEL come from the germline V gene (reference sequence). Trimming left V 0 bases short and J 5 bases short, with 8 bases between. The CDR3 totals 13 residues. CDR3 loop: CASSQDSVDEQYF. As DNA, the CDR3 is TGTGCCAGCAGCCAAGATAGTGTGGACGAGCAGTACTTC.

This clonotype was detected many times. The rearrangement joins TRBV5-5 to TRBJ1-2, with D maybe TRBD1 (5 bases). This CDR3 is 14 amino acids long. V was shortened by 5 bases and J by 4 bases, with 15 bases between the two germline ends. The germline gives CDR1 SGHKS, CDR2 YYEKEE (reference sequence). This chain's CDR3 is CASRETEGRYGYTF. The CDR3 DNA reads TGTGCCAGCAGGGAAACGGAGGGACGCTATGGCTACACCTTC.

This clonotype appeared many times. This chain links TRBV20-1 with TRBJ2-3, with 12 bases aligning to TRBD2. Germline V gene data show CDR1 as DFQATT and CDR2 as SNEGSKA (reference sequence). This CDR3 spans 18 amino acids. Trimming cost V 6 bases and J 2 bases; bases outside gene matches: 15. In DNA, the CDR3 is TGCAGTGCCCCCAAGCTAGCGGGGGGGCGGAGTCCCACAGATACGCAGTATTTT. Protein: CSAPKLAGGRSPTDTQYF.

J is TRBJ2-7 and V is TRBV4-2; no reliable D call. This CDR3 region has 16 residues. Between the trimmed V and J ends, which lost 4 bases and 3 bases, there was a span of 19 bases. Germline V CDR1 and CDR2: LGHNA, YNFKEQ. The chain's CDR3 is CASSPLGLQQFYEQYF. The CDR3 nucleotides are TGTGCCAGCAGCCCCTTGGGATTGCAGCAATTCTACGAGCAGTACTTC.